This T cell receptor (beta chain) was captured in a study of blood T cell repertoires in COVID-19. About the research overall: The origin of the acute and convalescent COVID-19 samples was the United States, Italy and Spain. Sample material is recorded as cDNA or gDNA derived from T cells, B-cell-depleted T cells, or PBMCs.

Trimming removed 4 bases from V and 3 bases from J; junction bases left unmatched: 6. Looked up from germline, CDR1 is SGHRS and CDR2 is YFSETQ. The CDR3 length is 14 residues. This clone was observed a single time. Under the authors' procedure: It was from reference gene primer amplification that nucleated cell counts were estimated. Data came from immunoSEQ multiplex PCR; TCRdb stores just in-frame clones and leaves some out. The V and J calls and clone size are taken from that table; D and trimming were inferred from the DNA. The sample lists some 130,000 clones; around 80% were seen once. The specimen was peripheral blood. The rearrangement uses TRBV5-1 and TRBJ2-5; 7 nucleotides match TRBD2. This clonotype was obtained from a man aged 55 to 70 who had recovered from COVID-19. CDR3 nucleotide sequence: TGCGCCAGCAGCCCCGGGGGAGGGGAAGAGACCCAGTACTTC. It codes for CASSPGGGEETQYF.